This T cell receptor (beta chain) was found in a study of cytomegalovirus exposure and HLA in healthy donors. Broader study findings: Rates of TCR association differed by HLA locus in a later analysis, with DRB1 highest and HLA-C lowest. The study put about 180 TCR beta chains on its list as cytomegalovirus-associated.

The CDR3 is made up of 17 amino acids. Deletions cut 5 bases from V and 4 bases from J, with 22 bases between. From germline, CDR1 is SGHDN and CDR2 FVKESK. Amplification used 60 Vbeta primers and 13 Jbeta primers. Method: immunoSEQ multiplex PCR; TCRdb's copy keeps in-frame clones and lacks some. The data show around 150,000 clones, with around 80% seen just once and under 8% held by the top ten. With respect to this clone: What it binds is unknown.

The chain joins TRBV14 to TRBJ2-3; tentative D call: TRBD2 (6 bases). Material: PBMCs. The source is a man aged 50-59 years in good health and CMV-seropositive. The CDR3 sequence is CASSSVLFGSGPDTQYF. CDR3 nucleotides: TGTGCCAGCAGCTCCGTTCTGTTCGGGAGTGGCCCAGATACGCAGTATTTT.